A single sample is the source of the 21 T cell receptor beta chains below, sequenced in a study of technical replicates of blood from a handful of donors. Libraries were prepared by immunoSEQ multiplex PCR; TCRdb keeps only in-frame clonotypes and omits some of them. Among approximately 50,000 clones listed, around 95% were seen once. The sample was T cells isolated from PBMCs. The receptors stem from a human donor in good health.

This clone was counted once. The chain employs TRBV5-4 and TRBJ1-2; possibly TRBD1 for D (6 bases). Trimming removed 0 bases from V and 6 bases from J, with 27 bases in between. Germline CDR1 is SGHNT and CDR2 is YYREEE (reference sequence). The CDR3 has 19 residues. CDR3 in DNA: TGTGCCAGCAGCTTGGCCGGGCGCCCTGCTTCAGGGGTCGAAAATGGCTACACCTTC. It is translated as CASSLAGRPASGVENGYTF.

The V call is TRBV6-1, the J call TRBJ2-5, with D perhaps matching TRBD1 (6 bases). V lost 8 bases and J lost 2, with 18 bases in between. The CDR3 spans 15 residues. Germline CDR1 MNHNS, CDR2 SASEGT. CDR3 bases: TGTGCCAGCTCTCGGATGAGGACAGAGCAAGAGACCCAGTACTTC. Residues: CASSRMRTEQETQYF.

The J gene is TRBJ2-1, the V gene TRBV27, with 7 bases that match TRBD1. The CDR3 consists of 13 residues. Per the germline V gene, CDR1 is MNHEY and CDR2 is SMNVEV (reference sequence). After removal of 5 bases from V and 9 bases from J, the junction contained 7 bases not matched to a gene. CDR3 sequence reads: CASSINRGIEQFF. As DNA, the CDR3 is TGTGCCAGCAGTATCAACAGGGGCATTGAGCAGTTCTTC.

This clone was seen only once. V gene TRBV30 combines with J gene TRBJ2-7; TRBD1 matches at 11 bases. Germline CDR1 reads GTSNPN; CDR2 reads SVGIG (reference sequence). V gave up 3 bases and J gave up 4 bases; unmatched junction bases: 5. CDR3 length: 14 amino acids. Here the CDR3 DNA reads TGTGCCTGGAGGGGGACAGGGGGAAGGTACGAGCAGTACTTC. Translated, it gives CAWRGTGGRYEQYF.

This chain uses TRBV5-1 with TRBJ2-3; 9 nucleotides line up with TRBD1. Germline V lookup: CDR1 SGHRS, CDR2 YFSETQ. Germline trimming cut 6 bases from V and 4 bases from J; bases unmatched to any gene: 9. The CDR3 totals 15 residues. CDR3: CASTPGQGGPDTQYF. CDR3 sequence (DNA): TGCGCCAGCACCCCGGGACAGGGAGGTCCAGATACGCAGTATTTT.

The chain combines TRBV9 with TRBJ2-1, with TRBD2 matching 9 bases. The CDR3 runs 15 residues. V lost 0 bases and J lost 5; bases outside the gene matches: 3. Looked up from germline, CDR1 is SGDLS and CDR2 is YYNGEE. The CDR3 region has the DNA TGTGCCAGCAGCGTAGGACTAGCGGTTAACAATGAGCAGTTCTTC. Residues: CASSVGLAVNNEQFF.

V is TRBV6-4 and J is TRBJ2-7, with 9 bases matching TRBD1. Germline V gene sequence: CDR1 MRHNA, CDR2 SNTAGT. The CDR3 length is 13 residues. After removal of 0 bases from V and 6 bases from J, the junction contained 0 bases not matched to a gene. CDR3 amino acids: CASSDSDRGEQYF. The CDR3 nucleotides are TGTGCCAGCAGTGACTCGGACAGGGGCGAGCAGTACTTC.

The chain uses TRBV25-1 and TRBJ1-2; D gene unclear. The length of the CDR3 is 15 residues. Germline loops: CDR1 MGHDK, CDR2 SYGVNS. V dropped 2 bases and J dropped 5 bases, with 15 bases sitting between them. CDR3 region: CASSESLAELYGYTF. In DNA, the CDR3 is TGTGCCAGCAGTGAAAGTTTGGCAGAATTATATGGCTACACCTTC.

In this sample, this clone turned up once. J is TRBJ1-3 and V is TRBV15, with D unresolved. V gave up 0 bases and J gave up 2 bases, with 11 bases separating them. The CDR3 totals 16 residues. Looked up from germline, CDR1 is LNHNV and CDR2 is YYDKDF (reference sequence). The CDR3 is CATSRDRFGPGNTIYF. The CDR3 region has the DNA TGTGCCACCAGCAGAGACCGGTTTGGGCCTGGAAACACCATATATTTT.

The chain recombines TRBV5-1 with TRBJ2-3; TRBD1 agrees at 7 bases. The CDR3 sequence is 14 residues long. Germline loops: CDR1 SGHRS, CDR2 YFSETQ. J lost 2 bases, V lost 3 bases, and 3 bases had no gene match. CDR3 in amino acids: CASSSDRATDTQYF. The CDR3 DNA sequence: TGCGCCAGCAGCTCAGACAGGGCCACAGATACGCAGTATTTT.

The chain joins TRBV7-8 to TRBJ1-1; D is unclear. Germline CDR1 reads SGHVS; CDR2 reads FQNEAQ. The CDR3 is 19 amino acids. The germline V and J ends were trimmed by 3 bases and 5 bases, with 28 bases remaining between them. The CDR3 nucleotides are TGTGCCAGCAGCTTGTCTGTGCGGGCCGTTAAGTATGCGGAGACTGAAGCTTTCTTT. Translated: CASSLSVRAVKYAETEAFF.

V gene TRBV7-2 combines with J gene TRBJ2-7, with unresolved D. V gave up 4 bases and J gave up 3 bases, with 7 bases separating them. Germline values: CDR1 SGHTA, CDR2 FQGNSA. The CDR3 covers 12 residues. CDR3 in DNA: TGTGCCAGCAGCTCCTACAGCTACGAGCAGTACTTC. Protein: CASSSYSYEQYF. Full variable domain (outside the CDR3, taken from reference TRBV7-2 and TRBJ2-7): GAGVSQSPSNKVTEKGKDVELRCDPISGHTALYWYRQSLGQGLEFLIYFQGNSAPDKSGLPSDRFSAERTGGSVSTLTIQRTQQEDSAVYLCASSSYSYEQYFGPGTRLTVT.

The chain joins TRBV30 to TRBJ2-7, with 7 bases aligning to TRBD1. The V gene's germline CDR1 is GTSNPN and CDR2 SVGIG (reference sequence). This CDR3 comprises 13 residues. Trimming at V came to 3 bases and at J to 1 base, leaving 3 bases not matched to a gene. The CDR3 loop reads CAWRRQGSYEQYF. For the CDR3, the DNA is TGTGCCTGGAGACGACAGGGTTCCTACGAGCAGTACTTC.

The V call is TRBV13, the J call TRBJ2-7, with 7 bases matching TRBD1. The CDR3 has 13 residues. Per germline, CDR1 PRHDT and CDR2 FYEKMQ (reference sequence). Unmatched junction bases numbered 2, after V lost 6 bases and J lost 0 bases. The CDR3 reads CASRGQISYEQYF. The DNA for the CDR3 is TGTGCCAGCAGGGGACAGATCTCCTACGAGCAGTACTTC.

This sequence joins TRBV4-2 and TRBJ2-1; 10 bases align to TRBD2. The V segment lost 4 bases and the J segment 4 bases; nucleotides outside the gene matches: 1. This CDR3 is built from 14 residues. CDR1 is LGHNA, CDR2 YNFKEQ, per germline. CDR3 protein: CASSLGLAYNEQFF. In nucleotides, the CDR3 is TGTGCCAGCAGCCTGGGACTAGCGTACAATGAGCAGTTCTTC.

The gene calls are TRBV5-1 and TRBJ2-7, with 12 positions matching TRBD2. Germline V lookup: CDR1 SGHRS, CDR2 YFSETQ. Trimming at V came to 4 bases and at J to 5 bases, leaving 13 bases not matched to a gene. The CDR3 length is 17 residues. In nucleotides, the CDR3 is TGCGCCAGCAGCCCTCATGGGCTAGCGGGAGGGCCAAACGAGCAGTACTTC. Amino acids: CASSPHGLAGGPNEQYF.

The J gene is TRBJ1-2, the V gene TRBV5-6; TRBD1 aligns across 8 bases. Germline V gives CDR1 SGHDT, CDR2 YYEEEE. This CDR3 spans 15 amino acids. V lost 1 base and J lost 8; bases outside the gene matches: 10. In DNA, the CDR3 is TGTGCCAGCAGCTTGCTGGACAGGGTGATTGGCGGCTACACCTTC. It yields the protein CASSLLDRVIGGYTF.

The rearrangement uses TRBV6-6 and TRBJ2-2, with TRBD2 matching 13 bases. J was trimmed by 5 bases and V by 6 bases; bases with no gene match: 3. The length of the CDR3 is 15 residues. Germline CDR1 reads MNHNY; CDR2 reads SVGAGI (reference sequence). The CDR3 spells CASRWTSGGTGELFF. The CDR3 DNA reads TGTGCCAGCAGATGGACTAGCGGGGGAACCGGGGAGCTGTTTTTT.

In its sample, this clone was seen once. The chain uses TRBV13 and TRBJ2-3; D might be TRBD2 (6 bases). The CDR3 contains 15 residues. Trimming cost V 5 bases and J 2 bases, with 14 bases left between them. Germline V gene lookup returns CDR1 PRHDT and CDR2 FYEKMQ (reference sequence). Here the CDR3 reads CASSPGLRATDTQYF. The CDR3 bases are TGTGCCAGCAGCCCAGGACTAAGGGCCACAGATACGCAGTATTTT. Full variable domain (missing parts from reference TRBV13 and TRBJ2-3): AAGVIQSPRHLIKEKRETATLKCYPIPRHDTVYWYQQGPGQDPQFLISFYEKMQSDKGSIPDRFSAQQFSDYHSELNMSSLELGDSALYFCASSPGLRATDTQYFGPGTRLTVL.

J is TRBJ2-3 and V is TRBV27; 9 bases agree with TRBD2. The CDR3 length is 17 residues. The germline CDR1 and CDR2 sequences are MNHEY and SMNVEV (reference sequence). The ends lost 1 base at V and 4 bases at J; junction bases unmatched: 9. The CDR3, as DNA: TGTGCCAGCAGTTTATATTTAGCGGGAGCTGGCGCAGATACGCAGTATTTT. Amino acids: CASSLYLAGAGADTQYF.

This clone appeared a single time. The V gene is TRBV7-8, the J gene TRBJ1-2; D unclear. CDR1 is SGHVS and CDR2 is FQNEAQ in the germline V gene. The V end lost 3 bases, the J end lost 1 base, and 18 bases lay between the germline ends. This CDR3 has 17 amino acids. The CDR3 protein is CASSFMTTALYNYGYTF. The DNA for the CDR3 is TGTGCCAGCAGCTTTATGACCACAGCACTCTATAACTATGGCTACACCTTC.